Listed here are 4 T cell receptor beta chains from one sample, sequenced in a study of shared T cell receptors in the human thymus. The table came from immunoSEQ multiplex PCR; TCRdb's copy has only in-frame clones and leaves some out. The repertoire consists of about 380,000 clones, with around 93% occurring once and the leading ten covering approximately 0.018%. The material sequenced was thymocytes. The receptors were sampled from a human donor.

The chain employs TRBV9 and TRBJ1-2; 8 bases are a match to TRBD1. CDR1 is SGDLS, CDR2 YYNGEE, per germline. V lost 0 bases and J lost 3; bases outside the gene matches: 7. The CDR3 sequence is 16 residues long. The chain's CDR3 is CASSVEGPGGHYGYTF. DNA for the CDR3: TGTGCCAGCAGCGTAGAAGGCCCAGGGGGCCACTATGGCTACACCTTC. Complete variable domain (other parts from reference TRBV9 and TRBJ1-2): DSGVTQTPKHLITATGQRVTLRCSPRSGDLSVYWYQQSLDQGLQFLIQYYNGEERAKGNILERFSAQQFPDLHSELNLSSLELGDSALYFCASSVEGPGGHYGYTFGSGTRLTVV.

The chain carries TRBV5-5 and TRBJ2-2, with D maybe TRBD1 (6 bases). CDR1 and CDR2 from the germline V gene are SGHKS and YYEKEE (reference sequence). The CDR3 runs 15 residues. V dropped 7 bases and J dropped 1 base, with 14 bases sitting between them. For the CDR3, the DNA is TGTGCCAGCCATCCGGACAGTGTGAACACCGGGGAGCTGTTTTTT. This sequence encodes CASHPDSVNTGELFF.

The genes are TRBV28 and TRBJ2-7, with D perhaps matching TRBD1 or TRBD2 (6 bases each). Germline lookup yields CDR1 MDHEN and CDR2 SYDVKM. The CDR3 sequence is 15 residues long. Deletions cut 3 bases from V and 5 bases from J, with 17 bases between. CDR3 sequence reads: CASSFVGGDTHEQYF. DNA for the CDR3: TGTGCCAGCAGTTTTGTGGGGGGCGATACCCACGAGCAGTACTTC.

The chain is built from TRBV27 and TRBJ2-3; TRBD2 matches 8 bases. The length of the CDR3 is 15 residues. The trim removed 6 bases at V and 6 bases at J, leaving 11 bases unmatched. Germline-derived CDR1 and CDR2 are MNHEY and SMNVEV (reference sequence). The CDR3 sequence is CASSEISGAGDTQYF. In DNA form, the CDR3 reads TGTGCCAGCAGCGAAATTAGCGGGGCGGGCGATACGCAGTATTTT.